This TCR beta chain was captured by sequencing in a study of cytomegalovirus exposure and HLA in healthy donors. On the study more broadly: Of fewer than 450 genotyped donors, roughly 81% clustered with self-reported Caucasian donors. General study findings and limits: What a later analysis showed was that several of the most significant clusters appeared linked to common viral pathogens.

Germline CDR1 is SGHTA and CDR2 is FQGNSA. Trimming took off 2 bases at V and 9 bases at J, with 11 bases between the two ends. The CDR3 has 13 amino acids. Concerning this clone itself: As yet, its antigen is unknown.

This cohort consisted of healthy bone marrow donors. The PCR had 60 Vbeta and 13 Jbeta primers. Sequenced by immunoSEQ multiplex PCR; TCRdb stores in-frame clones only, minus some. The table lists under 200,000 clones, approximately 72% of them singletons, with 1.1% to 1.5% in the top ten. The origin of this receptor is a man in his fifties in good health and CMV-seronegative. Sequences were obtained from PBMCs. This rearrangement joins TRBV7-2 to TRBJ1-5, with TRBD1 as a possible D gene (6 bases). This CDR3 reads CASSLQTGLPQHF. The CDR3 nucleotides are TGTGCCAGCAGCTTACAAACAGGGTTGCCCCAGCATTTT.